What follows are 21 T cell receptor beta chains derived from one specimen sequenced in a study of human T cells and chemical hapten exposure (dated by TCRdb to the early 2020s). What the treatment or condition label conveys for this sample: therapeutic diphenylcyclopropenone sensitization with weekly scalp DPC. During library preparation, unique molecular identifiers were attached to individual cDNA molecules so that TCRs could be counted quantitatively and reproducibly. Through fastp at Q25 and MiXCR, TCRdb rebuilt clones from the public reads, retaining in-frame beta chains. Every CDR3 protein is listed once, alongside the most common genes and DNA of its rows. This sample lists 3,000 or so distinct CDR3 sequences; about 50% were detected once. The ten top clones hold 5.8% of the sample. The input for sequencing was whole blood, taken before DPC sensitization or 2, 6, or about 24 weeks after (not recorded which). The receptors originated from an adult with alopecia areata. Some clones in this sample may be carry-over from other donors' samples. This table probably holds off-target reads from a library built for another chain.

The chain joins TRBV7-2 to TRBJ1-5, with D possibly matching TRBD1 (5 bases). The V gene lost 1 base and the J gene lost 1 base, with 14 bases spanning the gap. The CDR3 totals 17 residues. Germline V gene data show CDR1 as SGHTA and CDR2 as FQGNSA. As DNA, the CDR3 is TGTGCCAGCAGCTTAGTAACGGGGGGAAGAAGCAATCAGCCCCAGCATTTT. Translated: CASSLVTGGRSNQPQHF. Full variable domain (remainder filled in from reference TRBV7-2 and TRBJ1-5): GAGVSQSPSNKVTEKGKDVELRCDPISGHTALYWYRQSLGQGLEFLIYFQGNSAPDKSGLPSDRFSAERTGGSVSTLTIQRTQQEDSAVYLCASSLVTGGRSNQPQHFGDGTRLSIL.

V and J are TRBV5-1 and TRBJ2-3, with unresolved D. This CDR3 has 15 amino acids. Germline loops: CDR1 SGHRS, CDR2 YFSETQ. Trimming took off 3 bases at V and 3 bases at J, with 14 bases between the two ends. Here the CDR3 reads CASSYGPHGTDTQYF. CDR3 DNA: TGCGCCAGCAGCTACGGGCCCCACGGTACAGATACGCAGTATTTT.

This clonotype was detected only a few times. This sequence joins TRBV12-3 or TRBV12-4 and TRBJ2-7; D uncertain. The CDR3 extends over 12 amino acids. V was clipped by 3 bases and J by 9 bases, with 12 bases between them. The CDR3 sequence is CASSFTRVGQYF. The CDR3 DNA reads TGTGCCAGCAGTTTTACAAGGGTCGGGCAGTACTTC.

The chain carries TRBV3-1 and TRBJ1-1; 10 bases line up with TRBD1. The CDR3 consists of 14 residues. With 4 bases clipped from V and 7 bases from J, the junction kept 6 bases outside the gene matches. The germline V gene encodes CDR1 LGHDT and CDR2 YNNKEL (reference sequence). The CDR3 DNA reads TGTGCCAGCAGCCCGCGGGACAGGGGAAATGAAGCTTTCTTT. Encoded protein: CASSPRDRGNEAFF.

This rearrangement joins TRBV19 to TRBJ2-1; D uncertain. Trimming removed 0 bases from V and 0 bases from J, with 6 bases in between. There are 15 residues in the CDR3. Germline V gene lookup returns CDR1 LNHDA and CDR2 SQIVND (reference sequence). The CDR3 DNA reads TGTGCCAGTAGTATAGACAAGAGCTCCTACAATGAGCAGTTCTTC. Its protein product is CASSIDKSSYNEQFF.

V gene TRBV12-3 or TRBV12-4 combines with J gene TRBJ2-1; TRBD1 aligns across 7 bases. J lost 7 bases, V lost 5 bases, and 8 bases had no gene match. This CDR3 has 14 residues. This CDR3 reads CASSNRDRGNEQFF. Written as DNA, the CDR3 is TGTGCCAGCAGTAACCGGGACAGAGGAAATGAGCAGTTCTTC.

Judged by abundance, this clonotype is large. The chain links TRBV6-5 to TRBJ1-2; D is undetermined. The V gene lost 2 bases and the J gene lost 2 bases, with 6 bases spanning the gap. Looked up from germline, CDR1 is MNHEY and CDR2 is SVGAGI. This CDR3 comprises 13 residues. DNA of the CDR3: TGTGCCAGCAGTTACGAGCGGAACTATGGCTACACCTTC. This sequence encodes CASSYERNYGYTF.

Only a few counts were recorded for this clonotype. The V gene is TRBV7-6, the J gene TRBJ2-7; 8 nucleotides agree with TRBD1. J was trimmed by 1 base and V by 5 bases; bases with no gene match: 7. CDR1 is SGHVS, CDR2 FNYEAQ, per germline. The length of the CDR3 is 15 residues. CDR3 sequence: CASSREGDRSYEQYF. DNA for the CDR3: TGTGCCAGCAGCCGAGAGGGGGACAGGTCCTACGAGCAGTACTTC.

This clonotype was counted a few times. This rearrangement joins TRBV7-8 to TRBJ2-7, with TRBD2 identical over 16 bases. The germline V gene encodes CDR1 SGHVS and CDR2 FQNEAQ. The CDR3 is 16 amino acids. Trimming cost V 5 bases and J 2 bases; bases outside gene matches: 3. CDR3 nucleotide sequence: TGTGCCAGCAGCCTTGGGACTAGCGGGGGGGCCTACGAGCAGTACTTC. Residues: CASSLGTSGGAYEQYF.

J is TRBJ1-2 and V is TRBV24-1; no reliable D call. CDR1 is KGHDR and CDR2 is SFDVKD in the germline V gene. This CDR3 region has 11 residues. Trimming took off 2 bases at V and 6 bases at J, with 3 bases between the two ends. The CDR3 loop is CATSDSDGYTF. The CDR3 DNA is TGTGCCACCAGTGATTCCGATGGCTACACCTTC.

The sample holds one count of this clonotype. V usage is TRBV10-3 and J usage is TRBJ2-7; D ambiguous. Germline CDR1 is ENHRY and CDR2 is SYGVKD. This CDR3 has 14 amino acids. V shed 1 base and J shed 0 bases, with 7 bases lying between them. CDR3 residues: CAISEYEHSYEQYF. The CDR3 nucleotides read TGTGCCATCAGTGAGTATGAACACTCCTACGAGCAGTACTTC.

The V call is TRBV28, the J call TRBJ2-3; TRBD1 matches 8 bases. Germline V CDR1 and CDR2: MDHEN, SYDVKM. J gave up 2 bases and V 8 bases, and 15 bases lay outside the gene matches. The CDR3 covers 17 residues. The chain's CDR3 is CASPPQPGQVATDTQYF. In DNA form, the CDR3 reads TGTGCCAGCCCCCCCCAACCGGGACAGGTCGCCACAGATACGCAGTATTTT.

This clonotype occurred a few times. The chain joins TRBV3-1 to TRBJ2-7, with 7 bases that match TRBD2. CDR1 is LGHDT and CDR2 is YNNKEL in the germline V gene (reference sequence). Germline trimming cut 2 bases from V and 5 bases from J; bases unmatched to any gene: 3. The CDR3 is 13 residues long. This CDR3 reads CASSQWGGDEQYF. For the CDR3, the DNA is TGTGCCAGCAGCCAATGGGGAGGGGACGAGCAGTACTTC.

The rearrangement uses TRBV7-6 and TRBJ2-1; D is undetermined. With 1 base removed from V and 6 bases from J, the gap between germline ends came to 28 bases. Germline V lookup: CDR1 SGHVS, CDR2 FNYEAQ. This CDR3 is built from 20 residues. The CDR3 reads CASSLGPFLVRRNEINEQFF. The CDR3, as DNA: TGTGCCAGCAGCTTAGGGCCATTTTTGGTCCGTAGGAATGAAATCAATGAGCAGTTCTTC.

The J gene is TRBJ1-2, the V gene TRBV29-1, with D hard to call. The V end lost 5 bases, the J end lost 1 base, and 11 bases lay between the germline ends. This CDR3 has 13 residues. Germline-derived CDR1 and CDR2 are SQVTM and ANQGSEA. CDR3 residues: CSVPRSDNYGYTF. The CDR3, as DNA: TGCAGCGTTCCCCGCAGCGATAACTATGGCTACACCTTC.

The CDR3 sequence is CASSQDMSGGYLHGYTF. CDR3 nucleotide sequence: TGCGCCAGCAGCCAAGATATGTCGGGGGGCTATCTCCATGGCTACACCTTC. V is TRBV4-3 and J is TRBJ1-2; D possibly corresponds to TRBD1 (6 bases). Germline V lookup: CDR1 LGHNA, CDR2 YSLEER. This CDR3 has 17 amino acids. V was cut by 0 bases and J by 6 bases, with 20 bases left in between.

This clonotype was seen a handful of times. Here the CDR3 DNA reads TGTGCCAGCAGCCGAGCGGGGACCGGAAATGAGCAGTTCTTC. Its protein product is CASSRAGTGNEQFF. This rearrangement joins TRBV7-9 to TRBJ2-1; TRBD2 matches 7 bases. Trimming at V came to 5 bases and at J to 7 bases, leaving 8 bases not matched to a gene. There are 14 residues in the CDR3. CDR1 is SEHNR, CDR2 FQNEAQ, per germline (reference sequence).

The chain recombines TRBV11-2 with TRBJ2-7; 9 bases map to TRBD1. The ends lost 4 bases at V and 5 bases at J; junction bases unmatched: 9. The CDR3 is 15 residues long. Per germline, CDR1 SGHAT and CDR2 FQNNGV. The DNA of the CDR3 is TGTGCCAGCAGCTCGTTACAGGGGGCGAGGCACGAGCAGTACTTC. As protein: CASSSLQGARHEQYF.

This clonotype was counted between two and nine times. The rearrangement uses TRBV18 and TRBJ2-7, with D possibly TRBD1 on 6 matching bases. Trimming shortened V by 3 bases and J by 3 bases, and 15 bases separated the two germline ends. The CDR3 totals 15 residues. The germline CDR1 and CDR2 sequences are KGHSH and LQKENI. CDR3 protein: CASSPPSGGFYEQYF. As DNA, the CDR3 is TGTGCCAGCTCACCCCCAAGTGGGGGCTTCTACGAGCAGTACTTC.

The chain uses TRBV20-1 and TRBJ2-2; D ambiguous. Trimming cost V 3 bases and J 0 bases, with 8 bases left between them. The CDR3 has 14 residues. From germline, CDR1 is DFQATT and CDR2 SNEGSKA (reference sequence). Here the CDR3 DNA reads TGCAGTGCTAGTCAGTTCGCGAACACCGGGGAGCTGTTTTTT. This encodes CSASQFANTGELFF.

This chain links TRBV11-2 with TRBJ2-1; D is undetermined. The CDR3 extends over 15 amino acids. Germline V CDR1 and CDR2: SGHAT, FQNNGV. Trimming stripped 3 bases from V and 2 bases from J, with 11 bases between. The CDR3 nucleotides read TGTGCCAGCAGCTTCGGATTATCTCCCTACAATGAGCAGTTCTTC. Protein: CASSFGLSPYNEQFF.